The rows below give T cell receptor beta chains drawn from one sample of a study of metastatic and nonmetastatic thyroid tumors. TCRdb used MiXCR to call clones anew from the PCR reads. The sample includes 20,000 to 25,000 clones, around 28% seen only once; the top ten take 5.4%. The sequenced material came from tumor tissue. All receptors come from a female donor with papillary thyroid cancer or a benign thyroid nodule (not recorded which). Some clones in this sample may be carry-over from other donors' samples. The CDR3 runs from the conserved cysteine through the conserved F or W. Each record gives: D gene, V gene, J gene, CDR3 protein. The D gene is left open where the match is weak.

D: NA; V: TRBV11-2; J: TRBJ1-1; CDR3: CASSIGTANTEAFF
D: NA; V: TRBV20-1; J: TRBJ2-7; CDR3: CSSQARGNYEQYF
D: TRBD2; V: TRBV25-1; J: TRBJ2-1; CDR3: CASSRGGYNEQFF
D: NA; V: TRBV7-2; J: TRBJ1-5; CDR3: CASSPVGLNKPQHF
D: TRBD2; V: TRBV5-1; J: TRBJ2-3; CDR3: CASSAGTSRDTQYF
D: NA; V: TRBV7-8; J: TRBJ2-7; CDR3: CASSLASGGSSYDQYF
D: NA; V: TRBV12-3/TRBV12-4; J: TRBJ2-5; CDR3: CASSSGGGQETQYF
D: NA; V: TRBV11-2; J: TRBJ2-6; CDR3: CASSLRTPLSGSGANVLTF
D: TRBD1; V: TRBV10-3; J: TRBJ2-1; CDR3: CAITPGQGGGNEQFF
D: TRBD1; V: TRBV6-1; J: TRBJ2-5; CDR3: CASSEGQGAETQYF
D: NA; V: TRBV6-2/TRBV6-3; J: TRBJ2-7; CDR3: CASCATGDGPYEQYF